This T cell receptor beta chain derives from a study of graft-versus-host responses after intestinal transplantation. Turning to the study itself: Each recipient received a multivisceral, liver-intestinal, or isolated intestinal graft. All recipients were given anti-thymocyte globulin induction, and tacrolimus and steroids were then administered for 3 to 4 years. Whole-study results and caveats: Circulating GvH clones peaking coincided with falling HvG clones soon after transplant. GvH clones were identified in recipient marrow, with some first appearing in ileum or blood.

Data came from immunoSEQ multiplex PCR; TCRdb stores just in-frame clones and leaves some out. Among tens of thousands of clones listed, about 94% were seen once. A note on this clone: What it recognizes is unknown.

Trimming took 5 bases from V and 2 from J, leaving 16 bases between them. This CDR3 is 15 amino acids long. The germline V gene has CDR1 MNHEY and CDR2 SVGAGI. The sequencing here drew on PBMCs, taken approximately 360 days after intestinal transplant. The TCR originated in a human patient who received an intestinal transplant, so some T cells may come from the graft donor. This sequence joins TRBV6-5 and TRBJ2-7; D might be TRBD2 (6 bases). CDR3 DNA: TGTGCCAGCAGTCCGGACTACTCAGGTACCTACGAGCAGTACTTC. Protein product: CASSPDYSGTYEQYF.